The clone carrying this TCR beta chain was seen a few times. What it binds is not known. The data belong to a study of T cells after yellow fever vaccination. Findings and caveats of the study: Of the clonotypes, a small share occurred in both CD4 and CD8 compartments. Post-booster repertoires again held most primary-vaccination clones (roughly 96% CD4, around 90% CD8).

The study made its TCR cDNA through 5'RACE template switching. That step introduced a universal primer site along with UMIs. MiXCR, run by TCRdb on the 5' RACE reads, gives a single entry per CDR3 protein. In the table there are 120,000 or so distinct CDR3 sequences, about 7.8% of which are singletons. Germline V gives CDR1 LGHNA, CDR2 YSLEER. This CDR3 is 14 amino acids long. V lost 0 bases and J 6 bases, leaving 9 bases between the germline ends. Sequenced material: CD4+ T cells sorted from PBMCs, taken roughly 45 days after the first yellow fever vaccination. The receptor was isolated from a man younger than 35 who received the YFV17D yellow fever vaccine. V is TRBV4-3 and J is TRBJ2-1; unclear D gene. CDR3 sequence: CASSQERWSNEQFF. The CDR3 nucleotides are TGCGCCAGCAGCCAAGAAAGATGGTCCAATGAGCAGTTCTTC.